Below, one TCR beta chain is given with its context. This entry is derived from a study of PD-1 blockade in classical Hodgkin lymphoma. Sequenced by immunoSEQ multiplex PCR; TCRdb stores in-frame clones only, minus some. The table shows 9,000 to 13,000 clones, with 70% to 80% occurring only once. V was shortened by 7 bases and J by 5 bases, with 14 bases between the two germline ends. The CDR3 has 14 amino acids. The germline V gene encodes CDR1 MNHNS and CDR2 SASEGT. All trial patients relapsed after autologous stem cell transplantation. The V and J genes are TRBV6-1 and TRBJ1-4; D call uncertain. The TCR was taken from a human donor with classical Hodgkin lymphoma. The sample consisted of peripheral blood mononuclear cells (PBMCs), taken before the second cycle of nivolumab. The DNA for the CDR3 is TGTGCCAGCACCCGTGTCCCGAGAAATGAAAAACTGTTTTTT. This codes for CASTRVPRNEKLFF.